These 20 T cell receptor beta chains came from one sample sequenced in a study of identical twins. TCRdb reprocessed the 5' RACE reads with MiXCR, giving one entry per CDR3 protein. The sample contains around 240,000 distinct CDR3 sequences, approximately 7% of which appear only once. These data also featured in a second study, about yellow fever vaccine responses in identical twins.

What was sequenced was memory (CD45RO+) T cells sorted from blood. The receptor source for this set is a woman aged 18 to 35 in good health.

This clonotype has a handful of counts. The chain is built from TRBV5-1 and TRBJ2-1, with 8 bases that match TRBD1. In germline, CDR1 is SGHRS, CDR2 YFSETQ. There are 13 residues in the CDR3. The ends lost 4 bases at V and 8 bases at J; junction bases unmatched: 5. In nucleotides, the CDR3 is TGCGCCAGCAGCGCGGGACAGGCGTATGAGCAGTTCTTC. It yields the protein CASSAGQAYEQFF.

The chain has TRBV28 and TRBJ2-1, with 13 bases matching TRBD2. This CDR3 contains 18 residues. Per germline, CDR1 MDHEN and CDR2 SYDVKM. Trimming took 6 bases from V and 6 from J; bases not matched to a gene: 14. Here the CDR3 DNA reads TGTGCCAGCAGGGTCGGGACTAGCGGGACCTTGGGAGGCAATGAGCAGTTCTTC. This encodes CASRVGTSGTLGGNEQFF.

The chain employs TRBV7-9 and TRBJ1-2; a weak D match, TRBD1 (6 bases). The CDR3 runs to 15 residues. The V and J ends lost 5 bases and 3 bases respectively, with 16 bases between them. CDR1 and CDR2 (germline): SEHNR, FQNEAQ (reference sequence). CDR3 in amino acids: CASSGLRGEDYGYTF. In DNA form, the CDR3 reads TGTGCCAGCAGCGGACTCAGGGGAGAGGACTATGGCTACACCTTC.

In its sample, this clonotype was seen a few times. The CDR3 reads CASSLGGRYTGELFF. DNA of the CDR3: TGTGCCAGCAGTTTAGGCGGGAGGTACACCGGGGAGCTGTTTTTT. This chain connects TRBV27 to TRBJ2-2, with 8 nucleotides matching TRBD2. CDR1 is MNHEY, CDR2 SMNVEV, per germline (reference sequence). The CDR3 totals 15 residues. The ends lost 2 bases at V and 3 bases at J; junction bases unmatched: 2.

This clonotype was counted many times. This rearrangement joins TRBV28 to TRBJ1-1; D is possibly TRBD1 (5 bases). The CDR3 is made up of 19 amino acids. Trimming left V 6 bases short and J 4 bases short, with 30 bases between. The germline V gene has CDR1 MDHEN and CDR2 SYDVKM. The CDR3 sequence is CASSLHSEKQEEWITEAFF. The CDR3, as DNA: TGTGCCAGCAGCCTCCACTCAGAAAAACAGGAGGAGTGGATCACTGAAGCTTTCTTT. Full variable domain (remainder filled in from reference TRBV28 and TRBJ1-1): DVKVTQSSRYLVKRTGEKVFLECVQDMDHENMFWYRQDPGLGLRLIYFSYDVKMKEKGDIPEGYSVSREKKERFSLILESASTNQTSMYLCASSLHSEKQEEWITEAFFGQGTRLTVV.

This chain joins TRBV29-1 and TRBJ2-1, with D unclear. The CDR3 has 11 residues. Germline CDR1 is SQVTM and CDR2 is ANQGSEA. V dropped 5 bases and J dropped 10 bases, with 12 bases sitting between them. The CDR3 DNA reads TGCAGCGTTTCCCTCCCTGGGGAGCAGTTCTTC. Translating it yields CSVSLPGEQFF.

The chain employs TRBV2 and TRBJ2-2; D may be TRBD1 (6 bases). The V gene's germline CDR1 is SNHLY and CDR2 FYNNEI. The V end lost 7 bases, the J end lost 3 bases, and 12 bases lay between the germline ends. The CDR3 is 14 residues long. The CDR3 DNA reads TGTGCCAGCAAGGGGGAGTGGGACACCGGGGAGCTGTTTTTT. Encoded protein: CASKGEWDTGELFF.

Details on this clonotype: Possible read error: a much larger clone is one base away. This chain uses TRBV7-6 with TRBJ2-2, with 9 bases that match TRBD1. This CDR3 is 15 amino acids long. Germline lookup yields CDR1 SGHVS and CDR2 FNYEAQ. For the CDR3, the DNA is TGTGCCAGCAGCTTCTGGGACAGGGTCACCGAGGAGCTGTTTTTT. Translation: CASSFWDRVTEELFF. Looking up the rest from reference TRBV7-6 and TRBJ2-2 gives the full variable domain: GAGVSQSPRYKVTKRGQDVALRCDPISGHVSLYWYRQALGQGPEFLTYFNYEAQQDKSGLPNDRFSAERPEGSISTLTIQRTEQRDSAMYRCASSFWDRVTEELFFGEGSRLTVL.

The CDR3 loop is CASSPRAGSGDTQYF. The CDR3 coding sequence is TGTGCCAGCAGCCCCCGAGCGGGGAGCGGAGATACGCAGTATTTT. The chain uses TRBV7-2 and TRBJ2-3; 7 bases align to TRBD2. Germline CDR1 is SGHTA and CDR2 is FQGNSA. V lost 5 bases and J lost 5; bases outside the gene matches: 10. The CDR3 length is 15 residues.

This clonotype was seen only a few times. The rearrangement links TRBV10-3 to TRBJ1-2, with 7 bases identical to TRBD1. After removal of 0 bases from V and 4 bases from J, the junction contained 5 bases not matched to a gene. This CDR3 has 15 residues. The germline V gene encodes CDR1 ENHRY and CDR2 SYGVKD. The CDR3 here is CAISESRQGSYGYTF. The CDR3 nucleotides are TGTGCCATCAGTGAGTCCCGACAGGGCAGCTATGGCTACACCTTC.

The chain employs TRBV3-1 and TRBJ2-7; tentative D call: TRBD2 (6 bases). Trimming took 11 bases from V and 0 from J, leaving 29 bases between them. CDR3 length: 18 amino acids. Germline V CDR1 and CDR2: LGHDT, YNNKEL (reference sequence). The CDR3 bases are TGTGCCTGCTCCCAAGTGGGCCCATGGGACTCAGGCTCCTACGAGCAGTACTTC. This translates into CACSQVGPWDSGSYEQYF.

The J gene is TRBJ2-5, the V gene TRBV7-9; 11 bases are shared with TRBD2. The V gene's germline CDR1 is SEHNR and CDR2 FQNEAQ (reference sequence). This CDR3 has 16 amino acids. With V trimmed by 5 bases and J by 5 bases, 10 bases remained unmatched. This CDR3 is CASSPHGTSGRETQYF. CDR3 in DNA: TGTGCCAGCAGCCCCCACGGGACTAGCGGCAGGGAGACCCAGTACTTC.

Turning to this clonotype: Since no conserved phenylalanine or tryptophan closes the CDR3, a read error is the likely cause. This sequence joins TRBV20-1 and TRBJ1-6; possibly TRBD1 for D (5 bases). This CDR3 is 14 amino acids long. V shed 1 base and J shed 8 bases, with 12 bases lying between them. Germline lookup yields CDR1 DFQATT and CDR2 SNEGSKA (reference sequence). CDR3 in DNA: TGCAGTGCTAGAGTTGGGGGATGGGATTCACCCCTCCACTTG. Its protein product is CSARVGGWDSPLHL.

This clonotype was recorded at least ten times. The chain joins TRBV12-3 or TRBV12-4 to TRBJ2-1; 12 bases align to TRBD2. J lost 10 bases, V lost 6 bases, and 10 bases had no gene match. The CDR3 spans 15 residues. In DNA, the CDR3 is TGTGCCAGCAGGCTTCGACTAGCGGGGGCCCCAGAGCAGTTCTTC. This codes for CASRLRLAGAPEQFF.

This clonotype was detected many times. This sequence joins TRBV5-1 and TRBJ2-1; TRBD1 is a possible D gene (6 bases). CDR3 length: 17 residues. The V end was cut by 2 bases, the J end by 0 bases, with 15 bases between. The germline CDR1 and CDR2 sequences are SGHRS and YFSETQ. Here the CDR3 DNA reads TGCGCCAGCAGCTTTTCCTCGACAGGAGCCTCCTACAATGAGCAGTTCTTC. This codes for CASSFSSTGASYNEQFF.

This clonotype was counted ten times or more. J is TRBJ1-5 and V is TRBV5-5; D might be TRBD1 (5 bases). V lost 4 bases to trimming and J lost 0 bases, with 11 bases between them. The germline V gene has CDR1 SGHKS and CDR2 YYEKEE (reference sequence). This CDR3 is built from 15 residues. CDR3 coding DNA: TGTGCCAGCAGCCCCCGGGACTATAGCAATCAGCCCCAGCATTTT. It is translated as CASSPRDYSNQPQHF. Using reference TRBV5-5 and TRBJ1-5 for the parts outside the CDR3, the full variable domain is DAGVTQSPTHLIKTRGQQVTLRCSPISGHKSVSWYQQVLGQGPQFIFQYYEKEERGRGNFPDRFSARQFPNYSSELNVNALLLGDSALYLCASSPRDYSNQPQHFGDGTRLSIL.

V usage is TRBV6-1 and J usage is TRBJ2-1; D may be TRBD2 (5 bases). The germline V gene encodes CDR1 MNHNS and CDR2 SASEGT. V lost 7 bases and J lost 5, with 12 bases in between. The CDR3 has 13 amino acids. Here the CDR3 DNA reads TGTGCCAGCACTGATAGCGAGAACAATGAGCAGTTCTTC. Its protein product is CASTDSENNEQFF.

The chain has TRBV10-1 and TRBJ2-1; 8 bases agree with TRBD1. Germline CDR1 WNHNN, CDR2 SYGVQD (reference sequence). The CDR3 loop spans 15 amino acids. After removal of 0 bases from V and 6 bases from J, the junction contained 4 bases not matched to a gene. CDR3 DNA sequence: TGCGCCAGCAGTGAGTCGCGGACAGGGCCCAATGAGCAGTTCTTC. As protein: CASSESRTGPNEQFF.

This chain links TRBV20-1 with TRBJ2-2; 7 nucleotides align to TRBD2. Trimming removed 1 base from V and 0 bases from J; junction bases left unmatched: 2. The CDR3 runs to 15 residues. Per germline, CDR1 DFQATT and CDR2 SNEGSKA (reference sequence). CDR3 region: CSARVAGPNTGELFF. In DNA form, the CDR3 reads TGCAGTGCTAGAGTAGCGGGCCCGAACACCGGGGAGCTGTTTTTT.

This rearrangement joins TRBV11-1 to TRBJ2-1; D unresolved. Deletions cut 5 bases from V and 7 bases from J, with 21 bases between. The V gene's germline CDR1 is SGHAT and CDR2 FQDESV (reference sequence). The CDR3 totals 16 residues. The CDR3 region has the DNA TGTGCCAGCAGCAAAGACCCCCTTACAAATAGTAATGAGCAGTTCTTC. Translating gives CASSKDPLTNSNEQFF.